This note documents a single T cell receptor beta chain sequence. The antigen remains unidentified. Different DNA sequences within this sample yield the same CDR3. The treatment was: roughly 18 received Ad26.COV2.S at low or high dose, single or two shots; 5 received placebo; per-sample allocation not given. The study sampled participants on day 63 after the first vaccine or placebo injection. An Ad26 vector that expressed Wuhan-strain SARS-CoV-2 spike constituted the vaccine. Method: immunoSEQ multiplex PCR; TCRdb's copy keeps in-frame clones and lacks some. This table holds 380,000 or so clones, roughly 85% found once. The data originate from a study of Ad26.COV2.S vaccination and SARS-CoV-2 variants. Looking at the study overall: Ad26.COV2.S was injected intramuscularly once or twice, 56 days apart.

Study outcomes and limitations: Quantification of TCR breadth and depth may have yielded underestimates of total T cell responses.

Germline V gene lookup returns CDR1 KGHSH and CDR2 LQKENI. V lost 2 bases, J lost 0 bases, and 8 bases lay in between. The CDR3 has 15 amino acids. This TCR came from a person between 18 and 60 years old who received the Ad26.COV2.S COVID-19 vaccine or a placebo. This specimen consisted of peripheral blood, obtained in a trial of Ad26.COV2.S vaccine versus placebo. The chain is built from TRBV18 and TRBJ2-1; D unresolved. CDR3: CASSPYVSSYNEQFF. The DNA of the CDR3 is TGTGCCAGCTCACCATACGTTAGCTCCTACAATGAGCAGTTCTTC. Complete variable domain (other parts from reference TRBV18 and TRBJ2-1): NAGVMQNPRHLVRRRGQEARLRCSPMKGHSHVYWYRQLPEEGLKFMVYLQKENIIDESGMPKERFSAEFPKEGPSILRIQQVVRGDSAAYFCASSPYVSSYNEQFFGPGTRLTVL.